Described below is a single T cell receptor beta chain sequence and its context. Its matching antigen is unknown. The sample comes from a study of shared clonotypes between healthy human individuals. Study-level results: Despite large depth, rarefaction showed incomplete sorted-subset sequencing. Clonotypes that were shared across a handful of donors made up about 5.1% of naive CD4 clonotypes. Among the subsets, naive ones generally showed larger estimated richness than memory ones.

The method was immunoSEQ multiplex PCR; TCRdb's version includes in-frame clones alone and lacks a portion of them. The repertoire holds some 1 million clones, roughly 70% seen once, with around 1.5% in the top ten. The study drew its donors from healthy HIV-negative adults without recent acute infections or vaccinations. CDR3 length equals 15 residues. The chain combines TRBV7-5 with TRBJ1-1. TRBV7-5 is noted as a pseudogene. The sequenced sample was memory CD4+ T cells sorted from blood. Subset noted: CD45RA-negative fraction. The receptor comes from a man aged 18 to 30 in good health. The DNA for the CDR3 is TGTGCCAGAAGCTTAGTTCAGGAGGCGAACACTGAAGCTTTCTTT. Protein: CARSLVQEANTEAFF.